This TCR beta chain is drawn from a study of radiation and T cells in renal cell carcinoma. Produced via immunoSEQ multiplex PCR; TCRdb's table is partial and in-frame only. The repertoire consists of roughly 150,000 clones, with roughly 87% occurring once and the leading ten covering 10% to 15%. Trimming took 0 bases from V and 1 from J, leaving 3 bases between them. The CDR3 runs to 13 residues. The germline gives CDR1 SGHNT, CDR2 YENEEA. This clone was seen just once. Stated time point: blood 2 weeks post-SBRT. Treatment reported: 15 Gy SBRT to primary tumor, nephrectomy 4 weeks later. The chain recombines TRBV11-3 with TRBJ1-1; the D is unclear. The TCR comes from a woman aged 50 to 65 with renal cell carcinoma. The sample in question was blood, obtained from a patient whose treatment included radiotherapy and nephrectomy. CDR3 region: CASSLDENTEAFF. DNA of the CDR3: TGTGCCAGCAGCTTAGATGAGAACACTGAAGCTTTCTTT.